The clone carrying this TCR beta chain was counted many times. What it recognizes is unknown. The source of the sample is a study of T cells in Graves' hyperthyroidism and ophthalmopathy. Amplified TCR beta CDR3 regions derived from RNA transcripts. HTBI primers were the set used in a first-round RT-PCR of the TCR CDR3. TCRdb called the multiplex PCR reads again in MiXCR, with one record for every CDR3 protein. This sample has 390,000 or so distinct CDR3 sequences; roughly 14% occur once, and the top ten carry approximately 13%. This CDR3 region has 16 residues. Per the germline V gene, CDR1 is LGHDT and CDR2 is YNNKEL (reference sequence). The V gene lost 4 bases and the J gene lost 2 bases, with 15 bases spanning the gap. Notes on the study in general: Classification by a 13 V-J model distinguished ophthalmopathy from stable hyperthyroidism. The majority of expanded thyroid clonotypes above 0.001 also appeared in blood.

The diagnoses drew upon clinical symptoms, serum thyroxine and TRAb, thyroid ultrasound and orbital computed tomography. The receptor comes from a man between 18 and 35 years old with Graves' ophthalmopathy. This chain joins TRBV3-1 and TRBJ2-1; TRBD1 is a possible D gene (6 bases). Sequencing was done on a sample of blood. The CDR3 reads CASSPRARGTYNEQFF. CDR3 coding DNA: TGTGCCAGCAGCCCCCGGGCAAGGGGGACCTACAATGAGCAGTTCTTC.